Presented here are 25 T cell receptor beta chains from one specimen sequenced in a study of Ad26.COV2.S vaccination and SARS-CoV-2 variants. TCRdb keeps only in-frame clones here, not all; method: immunoSEQ multiplex PCR. In the table there are under 150,000 clones, roughly 89% of which are singletons. This specimen was peripheral blood, taken after recovery from COVID-19. Receptor source: a human donor who had recovered from COVID-19.

The chain has TRBV27 and TRBJ1-6, with TRBD1 matching over 12 bases. After removal of 8 bases from V and 10 bases from J, the junction contained 6 bases not matched to a gene. The CDR3 runs to 14 residues. CDR1 and CDR2 (germline): MNHEY, SMNVEV (reference sequence). CDR3 region: CASHPGQGASPLHF. Here the CDR3 DNA reads TGTGCCAGCCACCCGGGACAGGGGGCATCACCCCTCCACTTT.

On this clone: The CDR3 carries no conserved terminal phenylalanine or tryptophan, so it likely arises from a read error. This chain joins TRBV3-1 (or the pseudogene TRBV3-2) and TRBJ2-7, with 11 positions matching TRBD2. CDR1 LGHDT and CDR2 YNNKEL come from the germline V gene (reference sequence). The CDR3 spans 17 residues. Trimming cost V 3 bases and J 0 bases; bases outside gene matches: 7. The CDR3 DNA follows: TGTGCCAGCAGCCAGGGGACTAGCGGAAGGAGCTCCTACGAGCAGTACCTC. It specifies CASSQGTSGRSSYEQYL.

The chain combines TRBV7-9 with TRBJ2-1; 11 nucleotides agree with TRBD2. This CDR3 has 15 residues. J lost 8 bases, V lost 6 bases, and 9 bases had no gene match. CDR1 is SEHNR and CDR2 is FQNEAQ in the germline V gene (reference sequence). Here the CDR3 DNA reads TGTGCCAGCAGTCCAACTAGCGGGGGTGTCTATGAGCAGTTCTTC. This encodes CASSPTSGGVYEQFF.

The J gene is TRBJ1-5, the V gene TRBV12-5, with D maybe TRBD1 (5 bases). V was pared by 6 bases and J by 4 bases, with 16 bases between. The CDR3 is 15 amino acids. Germline lookup yields CDR1 LGHNT and CDR2 FRNRAP. CDR3 DNA sequence: TGTGCTAGTGGCCTCGAGGGGCCCTTTAATCAGCCCCAGCATTTT. Translated, it gives CASGLEGPFNQPQHF.

The CDR3 DNA is TGTGCCAGCAGTTCGGCGGACGGAACCCAGTACTTC. It is translated as CASSSADGTQYF. The V call is TRBV27, the J call TRBJ2-5, with D uncertain. This CDR3 contains 12 residues. Germline CDR1 and CDR2: MNHEY and SMNVEV (reference sequence). The V and J ends lost 4 bases and 8 bases respectively, with 11 bases between them.

The gene calls are TRBV21-1 and TRBJ2-5; the table's D gene call, TRBD1, was not cross checked with the DNA. TRBV21-1 constitutes a pseudogene. CDR3 length: 15 residues. CDR3 coding DNA: TGTGCCAGCCGATACTCGGGACAGGGAGGACAGACCCAGTACTTC. Translation gives CASRYSGQGGQTQYF.

This chain joins TRBV4-1 and TRBJ2-7, with D maybe TRBD1 (6 bases). From germline, CDR1 is MGHRA and CDR2 YSYEKL. Trimming pared 1 base from V and 0 bases from J, leaving 7 bases between. The CDR3 totals 14 residues. The CDR3 region has the DNA TGCGCCAGCAGCCAAGTCAGGGGCTCCTACGAGCAGTACTTC. Translated, it gives CASSQVRGSYEQYF.

This chain uses TRBV18 with TRBJ1-2; 7 positions match TRBD1. There are 16 residues in the CDR3. V was clipped by 0 bases and J by 8 bases; unmatched bases: 12. CDR1 is KGHSH, CDR2 LQKENI, per germline. The CDR3, as DNA: TGTGCCAGCTCACCACCGAGGCCACAGGGGACTACGGGCTACACCTTC. Translating it yields CASSPPRPQGTTGYTF.

The chain is built from TRBV6-2 or TRBV6-3 and TRBJ1-1; TRBD1 aligns across 9 bases. The CDR3 loop spans 14 amino acids. Germline V gene lookup returns CDR1 MNHEY and CDR2 SVGEGT. Germline trimming cut 2 bases from V and 4 bases from J; bases unmatched to any gene: 2. CDR3 residues: CASSYDRGVTEAFF. The CDR3 nucleotides read TGTGCCAGCAGTTACGACAGGGGGGTCACTGAAGCTTTCTTT.

This clone was found a few times. The sample carries other DNA sequences with the same CDR3. This chain joins TRBV7-2 and TRBJ1-5; D is unclear. V lost 2 bases to trimming and J lost 2 bases, with 4 bases between them. This CDR3 is 13 amino acids long. CDR1 is SGHTA, CDR2 FQGNSA, per germline. In DNA, the CDR3 is TGTGCCAGCAGCTTAAGGGGCAATCAGCCCCAGCATTTT. This codes for CASSLRGNQPQHF. Filled out from reference TRBV7-2 and TRBJ1-5, the complete variable domain reads GAGVSQSPSNKVTEKGKDVELRCDPISGHTALYWYRQSLGQGLEFLIYFQGNSAPDKSGLPSDRFSAERTGGSVSTLTIQRTQQEDSAVYLCASSLRGNQPQHFGDGTRLSIL.

The rearrangement links TRBV2 to TRBJ1-2; D remains unclear. With 7 bases removed from V and 2 bases from J, the gap between germline ends came to 11 bases. Germline loops: CDR1 SNHLY, CDR2 FYNNEI. The CDR3 is made up of 13 amino acids. The CDR3 is CASNPGPNYGYTF. The DNA for the CDR3 is TGTGCCAGCAACCCAGGACCGAACTATGGCTACACCTTC.

The chain recombines TRBV6-2 or TRBV6-3 with TRBJ2-7; D ambiguous. V lost 0 bases and J 2 bases, leaving 14 bases between the germline ends. CDR3 size: 16 residues. Looked up from germline, CDR1 is MNHEY and CDR2 is SVGEGT. CDR3 DNA: TGTGCCAGCAGTTACTCGAGCTATCCGATGGCCTACGAGCAGTACTTC. It translates to CASSYSSYPMAYEQYF.

The rearrangement joins TRBV3-1 (or the pseudogene TRBV3-2) to TRBJ2-5; maybe TRBD2 (5 bases). The CDR3 loop spans 15 amino acids. The germline V gene encodes CDR1 LGHDT and CDR2 YNNKEL (reference sequence). V shed 0 bases and J shed 4 bases, with 12 bases lying between them. CDR3 amino acids: CASSQDRERLETQYF. The CDR3 coding sequence is TGTGCCAGCAGCCAAGATAGGGAGCGTTTAGAGACCCAGTACTTC.

The chain recombines TRBV18 with TRBJ1-2, with D possibly matching TRBD1 (6 bases). This CDR3 is 15 amino acids long. The V end lost 3 bases, the J end lost 2 bases, and 13 bases lay between the germline ends. Germline CDR1 is KGHSH and CDR2 is LQKENI. CDR3 coding DNA: TGTGCCAGCTCACCGGGGGCCAGGGTGAACTATGGCTACACCTTC. This encodes CASSPGARVNYGYTF.

V and J are TRBV7-2 and TRBJ2-6, with D perhaps matching TRBD1 or TRBD2 (5 bases each). This CDR3 is 16 amino acids long. CDR1 is SGHTA, CDR2 FQGNSA, per germline. Trimming removed 3 bases from V and 1 base from J, with 10 bases in between. CDR3 amino acids: CASSLSGGSGANVLTF. Here the CDR3 DNA reads TGTGCCAGCAGCTTGTCTGGGGGATCTGGGGCCAACGTCCTGACTTTC.

CDR3 loop: CASTDRDHEQYF. The DNA of the CDR3 is TGTGCCAGTACTGACCGGGACCACGAGCAGTACTTC. The rearrangement links TRBV5-4 to TRBJ2-7, with D possibly called TRBD1 or TRBD2 (5 bases each). Trimming stripped 8 bases from V and 5 bases from J, with 14 bases between. The CDR3 covers 12 residues. From germline, CDR1 is SGHNT and CDR2 YYREEE (reference sequence).

V gene TRBV25-1 combines with J gene TRBJ1-5; 7 bases agree with TRBD1. With V trimmed by 4 bases and J by 6 bases, 6 bases remained unmatched. The V gene's germline CDR1 is MGHDK and CDR2 SYGVNS. The CDR3 extends over 14 amino acids. The CDR3 DNA follows: TGTGCCAGCAGTGGTAGGGACAGAATTCAGCCCCAGCATTTT. Protein product: CASSGRDRIQPQHF.

The chain is built from TRBV6-1 and TRBJ2-3; D ambiguous. The CDR3 contains 11 residues. Germline assignment: CDR1 MNHNS and CDR2 SASEGT. Trimming took off 3 bases at V and 7 bases at J, with 5 bases between the two ends. The DNA for the CDR3 is TGTGCCAGCAGTGATTCCAATACGCAGTATTTT. Amino acids: CASSDSNTQYF.

This clone was seen just once. The rearrangement links TRBV19 to TRBJ2-1, with 7 bases matching TRBD1. Per the germline V gene, CDR1 is LNHDA and CDR2 is SQIVND (reference sequence). CDR3 size: 14 residues. V was pared by 3 bases and J by 3 bases, with 2 bases of the junction left unmatched. The CDR3 here is CASSIRDSYNEQFF. The CDR3 DNA reads as TGTGCCAGTAGTATCCGGGACAGCTACAATGAGCAGTTCTTC. The whole variable domain, remainder taken from reference TRBV19 and TRBJ2-1, is DGGITQSPKYLFRKEGQNVTLSCEQNLNHDAMYWYRQDPGQGLRLIYYSQIVNDFQKGDIAEGYSVSREKKESFPLTVTSAQKNPTAFYLCASSIRDSYNEQFFGPGTRLTVL.

This chain joins TRBV28 and TRBJ2-6; no clear D gene. V was pared by 5 bases and J by 0 bases, with 8 bases between. CDR3 length: 15 residues. The germline V gene encodes CDR1 MDHEN and CDR2 SYDVKM. This chain's CDR3 is CASSPTRSGANVLTF. The CDR3 region has the DNA TGTGCCAGCAGTCCGACCCGCTCTGGGGCCAACGTCCTGACTTTC.

This chain uses TRBV6-5 with TRBJ1-1; 9 bases are shared with TRBD1. With V trimmed by 4 bases and J by 1 base, 1 base remained unmatched. This CDR3 is 14 amino acids long. The germline gives CDR1 MNHEY, CDR2 SVGAGI. The CDR3 reads CASSWTGENTEAFF. CDR3 bases: TGTGCCAGCAGTTGGACAGGGGAGAACACTGAAGCTTTCTTT.

This chain connects TRBV27 to TRBJ1-6; TRBD1 is a possible D gene (5 bases). This CDR3 has 14 amino acids. CDR1 MNHEY and CDR2 SMNVEV come from the germline V gene (reference sequence). V was clipped by 6 bases and J by 6 bases, with 12 bases between them. The CDR3 protein is CASRTGLSNSPLHF. CDR3 coding DNA: TGTGCCAGCAGGACGGGACTTAGTAATTCACCCCTCCACTTT.

The chain couples TRBV21-1 to TRBJ1-1; the table's D call of TRBD1 was not tested on the DNA. TRBV21-1 is deemed a pseudogene. The CDR3 sequence is 18 residues long. The CDR3 reads CASSKRGDRAIQNTEAFF. Here the CDR3 DNA reads TGTGCCAGCAGCAAAAGAGGGGACAGGGCCATTCAGAACACTGAAGCTTTCTTT.

V gene TRBV15 combines with J gene TRBJ1-2, with D unresolved. Looked up from germline, CDR1 is LNHNV and CDR2 is YYDKDF (reference sequence). V shed 5 bases and J shed 3 bases, with 7 bases lying between them. The CDR3 covers 12 residues. This CDR3 is CATSRRDYGYTF. CDR3 DNA: TGTGCCACCAGCCGTAGGGACTATGGCTACACCTTC.

This sequence joins TRBV4-1 and TRBJ1-2; 10 nucleotides agree with TRBD1. The CDR3 consists of 17 residues. Per germline, CDR1 MGHRA and CDR2 YSYEKL. V trimming: 0 bases; J trimming: 3 bases; junction bases outside the gene matches: 7. The CDR3, as DNA: TGCGCCAGCAGCCAAGATGAGGGACAGGGGAGGCACTATGGCTACACCTTC. Translating it yields CASSQDEGQGRHYGYTF.